This T cell receptor beta chain was sequenced during a study of identical twins. Notes on the study in general: Cord blood beta clonotypes that were abundant carried fewer insertions, and memory repertoires showed no such trend. Analyses based on zero insertions could be partly confounded by invariant MAIT and iNKT cells. Twin sharing of out-of-frame TCR alpha was underestimated by models in monozygotic pairs.

With respect to this clonotype: Its antigen is not known.

Unique molecular identifiers were present on cDNA, and template switching added a universal primer site. Via MiXCR, TCRdb re-called the 5' RACE reads, giving one row per CDR3 protein. The profile shows approximately 500,000 distinct CDR3 sequences, 13% to 15% of them singletons. A further study also used this sample, focusing on yellow fever vaccine responses in identical twins.

This clonotype was sampled from a woman younger than 30 in good health. The sample taken for sequencing was CD4+ T cells sorted from blood.

The CDR3 protein is CASSREGLGYTF. CDR3 bases: TGTGCCAGCAGCCGTGAGGGACTCGGCTACACCTTC. The chain combines TRBV6-5 with TRBJ1-2; D possibly corresponds to TRBD1 (5 bases). The CDR3 totals 12 residues. With 6 bases removed from V and 8 bases from J, the gap between germline ends came to 13 bases. Germline V CDR1 and CDR2: MNHEY, SVGAGI.